This is a list of T cell receptor beta chains from one sample in a study of cytomegalovirus exposure and HLA in healthy donors. Some clones are missing from TCRdb's copy, which holds only in-frame ones; the method was immunoSEQ multiplex PCR. The data show about 160,000 clones, nearly 80% seen once. Sequencing was performed on PBMCs. The receptors here all came from a man between 18 and 29 years old in good health and CMV-seropositive. Both conserved end residues are part of each CDR3. Fields, in order: V gene, J gene, CDR3 length, clone size, D gene, CDR3 DNA, CDR3 protein. The D gene is left open where the match is weak. Clone size is not always given. Where it is, it says once, few, many or a class for expanded clones.

TRBV27,TRBJ2-3,16,NA,TRBD1,TGTGCCAGCAGCCCATCCCACACAGGGGGCTCTGATACGCAGTATTTT,CASSPSHTGGSDTQYF
TRBV7-2,TRBJ2-5,16,once,NA,TGTGCCAGCAGCTCCCGTGGGGCCGGATTACAAGAGACCCAGTACTTC,CASSSRGAGLQETQYF
TRBV2,TRBJ1-3,15,NA,NA,TGTGCCAGCAGTGAATCCCCGGGAGCTAAAAACACCATATATTTT,CASSESPGAKNTIYF
TRBV4-3,TRBJ1-1,15,NA,NA,TGCGCCAGCAGCCAAGATTCTCACAAAGACACTGAAGCTTTCTTT,CASSQDSHKDTEAFF
TRBV6-1,TRBJ1-5,14,NA,TRBD1,TGTGCCAGCAGTGAGGGACAGGGTTTTCAGCCCCAGCATTTT,CASSEGQGFQPQHF
TRBV10-3,TRBJ2-5,14,NA,NA,TGTGCCATCAGCCCGACAGGATTCCAAGAGACCCAGTACTTC,CAISPTGFQETQYF
TRBV27,TRBJ2-5,14,NA,NA,TGTGCCAGCAGTTTAATAGCAGGGGTGGAGACCCAGTACTTC,CASSLIAGVETQYF
TRBV14,TRBJ1-1,15,few,TRBD1,TGTGCCAGCAGCCAACGTAGGGGGCGAGGCACTGAAGCTTTCTTT,CASSQRRGRGTEAFF
TRBV10-3,TRBJ2-2,16,NA,TRBD2,TGTGCCACCGCCTTCGCAGCGGGAGGTAGTACCGGGGAGCTGTTTTTT,CATAFAAGGSTGELFF
TRBV19,TRBJ1-4,15,NA,NA,TGTGCCAGTAGGCACTTGCTATCAACTAATGAAAAACTGTTTTTT,CASRHLLSTNEKLFF
TRBV19,TRBJ1-1,14,NA,NA,TGTGCCAGTAGTCCTACTCCAGGGTACACTGAAGCTTTCTTT,CASSPTPGYTEAFF
TRBV7-2,TRBJ2-7,16,NA,NA,TGTGCCAGCAGCTTAGAATCAAGTCGGCAGGCCTACGAGCAGTACTTC,CASSLESSRQAYEQYF
TRBV7-6,TRBJ2-2,14,NA,NA,TGTGCCAGCAGCCTGACTGGGTCCCACGGGGAGCTGTTTTTT,CASSLTGSHGELFF
TRBV29-1,TRBJ2-3,14,NA,NA,TGCAGCGTTGATCGGGCAGGGATAGCAGATACGCAGTATTTT,CSVDRAGIADTQYF
TRBV10-1,TRBJ2-7,15,NA,NA,TGCGCCAGCAGTGATCTCGGAACAGCCCCCTACGAGCAGTACTTC,CASSDLGTAPYEQYF
TRBV9,TRBJ2-3,16,once,TRBD2,TGTGCCAGCAGCCCACGGGAGGGCCGGGGCACAGATACGCAGTATTTT,CASSPREGRGTDTQYF
TRBV27,TRBJ2-7,15,NA,NA,TGTGCCAGCAGTTTATTAGAGGGGGTAGCGAACGAGCAGTACTTC,CASSLLEGVANEQYF
TRBV10-1,TRBJ1-2,13,NA,TRBD1,TGCGCCAGCAGTGAGTCGGGGACAGTCGGCTACACCTTC,CASSESGTVGYTF
TRBV25-1,TRBJ2-2,17,NA,TRBD1,TGTGCCAGCAGTGATACCGAGTGGGACAGGGGGCACGGGGAGCTGTTTTTT,CASSDTEWDRGHGELFF
TRBV6-6,TRBJ1-2,14,once,TRBD1,TGTGCCAGCAGTAAACCACAAGGGGGCATGGGCTACACCTTC,CASSKPQGGMGYTF
TRBV27,TRBJ2-2,15,few,TRBD2,TGTGCCAGCAGTTTGACTAGCGGGAGGAGTCGGGAGCTGTTTTTT,CASSLTSGRSRELFF
TRBV7-8,TRBJ2-5,15,NA,TRBD2,TGTGCCAGCAGCTTACTAGCGGGGGGGCGGGAGACCCAGTACTTC,CASSLLAGGRETQYF
TRBV5-1,TRBJ2-1,15,NA,TRBD1,TGCGCCAGCAGCTCAGTGGACAGGGGGCAGGGTGAGCAGTTCTTC,CASSSVDRGQGEQFF
TRBV5-1,TRBJ2-4,13,NA,NA,TGCGCCAGCAGCTTGGCCACTCAAAACATTCAGTACTTC,CASSLATQNIQYF
TRBV10-3,TRBJ2-3,15,once,TRBD1,TGTGCCATCAGGCTGACAGGGACGGCCACAGATACGCAGTATTTT,CAIRLTGTATDTQYF
TRBV27,TRBJ2-1,14,NA,TRBD1,TGTGCCAGCAGTCTCCCGGGACAGGGCGTGGAGCAGTTCTTC,CASSLPGQGVEQFF
TRBV25-1,TRBJ2-1,13,NA,NA,TGTGCCAGCAGTAAACAGGGTCGCAATGAGCAGTTCTTC,CASSKQGRNEQFF
TRBV11-2,TRBJ1-1,13,NA,NA,TGTGCCAGCCATAGAGTACAGGGCGCTGAAGCTTTCTTT,CASHRVQGAEAFF
TRBV5-1,TRBJ2-2,16,NA,NA,TGCGCCAGCAGCTTGAGCGGCCAGGCGAACACCGGGGAGCTGTTTTTT,CASSLSGQANTGELFF
TRBV9,TRBJ2-2,15,NA,TRBD2,TGTGCCAGCAGCGTAGTAGCGGGAGTCACCGGGGAGCTGTTTTTT,CASSVVAGVTGELFF
TRBV2,TRBJ1-2,18,NA,NA,TGTGCCAGCAGTGTCCCCCCCAGCAGGGCGGGGTTGCACTATGGCTACACCTTC,CASSVPPSRAGLHYGYTF
TRBV6-6,TRBJ2-5,16,NA,TRBD1,TGTGCCAGCAGTTACCCAGGGGGCGTGAAGGAAGAGACCCAGTACTTC,CASSYPGGVKEETQYF
TRBV7-2,TRBJ1-5,14,NA,NA,TGTGCCAGCAGCTTAGAGGAGAGCAATCAGCCCCAGCATTTT,CASSLEESNQPQHF
TRBV7-9,TRBJ2-5,17,NA,NA,TGTGCCAGCAGCTTAAGGGTCGCAGGGAAACCCGGAGAGACCCAGTACTTC,CASSLRVAGKPGETQYF
TRBV6-5,TRBJ1-2,13,NA,NA,TGTGCCAGCAGCCAACACAAAATCTATGGCTACACCTTC,CASSQHKIYGYTF
TRBV29-1,TRBJ1-1,13,NA,NA,TGCAGCGTTGCCTGGACAGAGAACACTGAAGCTTTCTTT,CSVAWTENTEAFF
TRBV7-9,TRBJ1-1,12,NA,NA,TGTGCCAGCAGCGTAGCGCGGGGAAAAGCTTTCTTT,CASSVARGKAFF